The rows below give T cell receptor beta chains drawn from one sample of a study of cytomegalovirus exposure and HLA in healthy donors. TCRdb's copy holds only in-frame clones and misses some; the assay was immunoSEQ multiplex PCR. The data contain 81,000 or so clones, just under 75% of them seen just once; the ten biggest clones take up roughly 4.2%. Material: PBMCs. Receptors originate from a man aged 55 to 69 in good health and CMV-seronegative. CDR3s include the opening cysteine and the closing phenylalanine or tryptophan. A D gene is named only where the DNA matches it firmly. The size entry is marked missing in some rows and otherwise reads once, few, many or a size class.

.	TRBV5-3	.	TRBJ1-3	TGTGCCAGAAGCAGGGGCAGGGGCCAACACTCTGGAAACACCATATATTTT	CARSRGRGQHSGNTIYF
.	TRBV6-6	few	TRBJ1-4	TGTGCCAGCAGCCCCGGGGGAAGGCAGGGTGAAAAACTGTTTTTT	CASSPGGRQGEKLFF
.	TRBV4-2	.	TRBJ2-1	TGTGCCAGCAGCCAACTCGGGGTCTATGAGCAGTTCTTC	CASSQLGVYEQFF
.	TRBV7-8	.	TRBJ1-1	TGTGCCAGCAGCTTTGGGGGCGGCACTGAAGCTTTCTTT	CASSFGGGTEAFF
.	TRBV11-2	.	TRBJ2-7	TGTGCCAGCAGCCTCGGACAGTACTACGAGCAGTACTTC	CASSLGQYYEQYF
.	TRBV6-1	.	TRBJ1-5	TGTGCCAGCAGTCCGGAGTTCAATCAGCCCCAGCATTTT	CASSPEFNQPQHF
TRBD1	TRBV19	.	TRBJ1-1	TGTGCCAGTGACAGGGGTTCCAGATCGAACACTGAAGCTTTCTTT	CASDRGSRSNTEAFF
.	TRBV5-5	.	TRBJ2-7	TGTGCCAGCAGCCGGGATCCCACTTACGAGCAGTACTTC	CASSRDPTYEQYF
.	TRBV5-6	.	TRBJ1-4	TGTGCCAGCAGCTTGGACGGCAGGGGTCCTAATGAAAAACTGTTTTTT	CASSLDGRGPNEKLFF
.	TRBV9	.	TRBJ1-2	TGTGCCAGCAGCGTAGGGTCAGGGAACTATGGCTACACCTTC	CASSVGSGNYGYTF